This T cell receptor (beta chain) came from a study of breast tumors, draining lymph nodes, adjacent tissues. Study outcomes and limitations: The data were judged consistent with most tumor T cells coming from lymph node and expanding in tumor.

Axillary draining lymph nodes of breast cancer patients supplied the node samples. As concerns this clonotype: Its target is not known.

MiXCR, applied by TCRdb to the multiplex PCR reads, yields one record per CDR3 protein. The sample contains approximately 89,000 distinct CDR3 sequences, approximately 29% of which appear only once. The clonotype was recovered from a female donor with breast cancer. Some clones in this sample may be carry-over from other donors' samples. The sequenced sample consisted of axillary lymph node tissue.

In DNA, the CDR3 is TGTGCCAGCACTCTAGGACAGAATAGCAATCAGCCCCAGCATTTT. Residues: CASTLGQNSNQPQHF. The chain is built from TRBV6-6 and TRBJ1-5, with a possible D match to TRBD1 (6 bases). V lost 7 bases and J 0 bases, leaving 13 bases between the germline ends. CDR1 is MNHNY, CDR2 SVGAGI, per germline (reference sequence). The CDR3 sequence is 15 residues long.